This T cell receptor beta chain was sequenced in a study of OX40 agonist ivuxolimab in advanced cancers. Overall study: From roughly 20 to 85 years was the age range, with a mean of around 60 years, and 65% to 90% were male.

Researchers took blood at baseline, on cycle 4 day 1, and on cycle 7 day 1. TCRdb's table, derived via immunoSEQ multiplex PCR, lists solely in-frame clones and lacks some. Among tens of thousands of clones listed, 86% were seen once. CDR1 is MNHEY and CDR2 is SMNVEV in the germline V gene (reference sequence). The V gene lost 4 bases and the J gene lost 3 bases, with 22 bases spanning the gap. The CDR3 sequence is 18 residues long. About this clone: As yet, its antigen is unknown.

Study-wide results and caveats: Circulating CD4+ and CD8+ T cells showed clonal expansion by week 6 at 0.1 to 3.0 mg/kg.

The source was CD4+ or CD8+ T cells sorted from blood, collected in a trial of the OX40 agonist ivuxolimab. The chain uses TRBV27 and TRBJ1-5; D is perhaps TRBD1 (5 bases). The source is an adult with an advanced solid tumor such as melanoma, head and neck, liver or kidney cancer. The CDR3 DNA sequence: TGTGCCAGCAGTTCCCGAGGACACGTACTAACCCTCAATCAGCCCCAGCATTTT. Its protein is CASSSRGHVLTLNQPQHF.